This T cell receptor (beta chain) originates from a study of blood T cell repertoires in COVID-19. Study summary: The samples span acute and convalescent COVID-19 from the United States, Italy and Spain. The analysed material was cDNA or gDNA that came from T cells, B-cell-depleted T cells, or PBMCs.

This CDR3 has 13 amino acids. The V gene end was trimmed by 7 bases and the J gene end by 4 bases; junction bases not matched to a gene: 5. Germline V gene data show CDR1 as MNHEY and CDR2 as SVGAGI. In the authors' workflow: Amplifying reference gene primers gave estimates of nucleated cell counts. Clones were sequenced by immunoSEQ multiplex PCR, and TCRdb holds only the in-frame ones, with some missing. That table is the source of V, J and clone size, and D and trimming were worked out from the DNA. The repertoire includes roughly 120,000 clones, about 74% of them detected once, and 6% sits in the top ten. The Seattle patients, enrolled during active infection, were followed longitudinally.

The rearrangement uses TRBV6-5 and TRBJ2-3, with TRBD2 matching 7 bases. This receptor was identified in a man at least 80 years old with COVID-19, enrolled during active disease. The source material was peripheral blood. CDR3 DNA sequence: TGTGCCAGCAAGGTGGGAGGGCCAGATACGCAGTATTTT. Amino acid sequence: CASKVGGPDTQYF.